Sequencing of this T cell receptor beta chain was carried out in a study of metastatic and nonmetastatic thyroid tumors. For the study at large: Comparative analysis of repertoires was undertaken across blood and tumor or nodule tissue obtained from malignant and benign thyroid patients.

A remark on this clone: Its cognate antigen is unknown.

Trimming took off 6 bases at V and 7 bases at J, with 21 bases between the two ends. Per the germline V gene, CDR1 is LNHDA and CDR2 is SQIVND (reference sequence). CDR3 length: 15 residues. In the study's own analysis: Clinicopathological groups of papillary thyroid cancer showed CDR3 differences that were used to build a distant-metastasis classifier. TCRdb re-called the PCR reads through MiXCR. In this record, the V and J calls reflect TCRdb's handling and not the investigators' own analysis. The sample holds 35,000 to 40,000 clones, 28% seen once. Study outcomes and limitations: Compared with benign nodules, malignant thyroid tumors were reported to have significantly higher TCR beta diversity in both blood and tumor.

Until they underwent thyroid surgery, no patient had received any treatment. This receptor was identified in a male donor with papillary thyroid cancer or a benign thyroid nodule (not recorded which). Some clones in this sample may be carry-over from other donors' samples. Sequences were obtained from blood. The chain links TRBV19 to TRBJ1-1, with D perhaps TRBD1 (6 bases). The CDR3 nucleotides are TGTGCCAGTAGATCCGGGACATGTGCTTGGAGTGAAGCTTTCTTT. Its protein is CASRSGTCAWSEAFF.